Below are 16 T cell receptor beta chains sequenced from a single sample in a study of cytomegalovirus exposure and HLA in healthy donors. Produced via immunoSEQ multiplex PCR; TCRdb's table is partial and in-frame only. The data hold over 110,000 clones, with 70% to 90% observed a single time. What was sequenced was PBMCs. These receptors were collected from a man aged 18 to 29 in good health and CMV-seronegative.

This clone was recorded once. The rearrangement joins TRBV7-9 to TRBJ1-5, with a possible D match to TRBD1 (5 bases). V was shortened by 4 bases and J by 6 bases, with 13 bases between the two germline ends. This CDR3 has 14 residues. Germline-derived CDR1 and CDR2 are SEHNR and FQNEAQ (reference sequence). The CDR3 sequence is CASSSGGVGQPQHF. CDR3 nucleotide sequence: TGTGCCAGCAGCTCCGGGGGAGTGGGTCAGCCCCAGCATTTT.

This chain uses TRBV11-3 with TRBJ2-3, with D hard to call. This CDR3 is built from 14 residues. CDR1 and CDR2 from the germline V gene are SGHNT and YENEEA. V was clipped by 1 base and J by 4 bases, with 9 bases between them. The CDR3 loop is CASSLGSPSDTQYF. The CDR3 DNA is TGTGCCAGCAGCTTAGGGAGTCCTTCAGATACGCAGTATTTT.

A single count supports this clone. This chain joins TRBV21-1 and TRBJ2-2; the table's D call, TRBD2, has no DNA check behind it. TRBV21-1 is shown as a pseudogene. CDR3 size: 14 residues. DNA of the CDR3: TGTGCCAGCAGCAAATACCGGGGCACCGGGGAGCTGTTTTTT. Encoded protein: CASSKYRGTGELFF.

J is TRBJ2-7 and V is TRBV4-2, with 8 bases lining up with TRBD2. CDR1 is LGHNA, CDR2 YNFKEQ, per germline. The CDR3 contains 16 residues. Unmatched junction bases numbered 5, after V lost 1 base and J lost 0 bases. This CDR3 is CASSQGGSGISYEQYF. Written as DNA, the CDR3 is TGTGCCAGCAGCCAAGGTGGTAGCGGGATCTCCTACGAGCAGTACTTC.

This chain joins TRBV2 and TRBJ2-1, with 11 bases that match TRBD2. Germline trimming cut 9 bases from V and 3 bases from J; bases unmatched to any gene: 10. The CDR3 covers 16 residues. CDR1 and CDR2 from the germline V gene are SNHLY and FYNNEI. The CDR3, as DNA: TGTGCCAGTGTACTAGCGGGGGCCCCGGGCTACAATGAGCAGTTCTTC. Translated, it gives CASVLAGAPGYNEQFF.

The chain employs TRBV27 and TRBJ2-7, with D perhaps TRBD1 (5 bases). V was pared by 2 bases and J by 4 bases, with 21 bases between. CDR1 and CDR2 from the germline V gene are MNHEY and SMNVEV (reference sequence). The CDR3 contains 17 residues. The CDR3 protein is CASSLNADSAPGYEQYF. DNA for the CDR3: TGTGCCAGCAGTTTAAACGCCGACAGCGCCCCCGGGTACGAGCAGTACTTC.

The chain is built from TRBV5-1 and TRBJ1-5; D may be TRBD1 (5 bases). With 7 bases removed from V and 5 bases from J, the gap between germline ends came to 16 bases. Germline V gene sequence: CDR1 SGHRS, CDR2 YFSETQ. The CDR3 has 14 residues. The DNA for the CDR3 is TGCGCCAGCTCCATTTACGGGGGAGATCAGCCCCAGCATTTT. This sequence encodes CASSIYGGDQPQHF.

The chain recombines TRBV6-5 with TRBJ2-3, with TRBD2 matching 7 bases. This CDR3 contains 13 residues. V was pared by 6 bases and J by 3 bases, with 3 bases of the junction left unmatched. Germline V gene sequence: CDR1 MNHEY, CDR2 SVGAGI. CDR3 sequence reads: CASRGGSTDTQYF. CDR3 coding DNA: TGTGCCAGCAGGGGGGGGAGTACAGATACGCAGTATTTT.

This clone has just one count. The chain employs TRBV27 and TRBJ2-7, with D perhaps TRBD1 (5 bases). This CDR3 is built from 15 residues. The germline V and J ends were trimmed by 5 bases and 0 bases, with 14 bases remaining between them. CDR1 and CDR2 (germline): MNHEY, SMNVEV (reference sequence). The CDR3 is CASSLTDSRSYEQYF. CDR3 nucleotide sequence: TGTGCCAGCAGTCTGACCGACAGCCGCTCCTACGAGCAGTACTTC.

This clone is a singleton in its sample. The chain is built from TRBV7-9 and TRBJ2-5, with 7 bases fitting TRBD2. With V trimmed by 3 bases and J by 1 base, 5 bases remained unmatched. CDR3 length equals 15 residues. Germline V gene data show CDR1 as SEHNR and CDR2 as FQNEAQ (reference sequence). The CDR3 loop is CASSLGGGGQETQYF. The CDR3 DNA reads TGTGCCAGCAGCTTGGGAGGCGGGGGCCAAGAGACCCAGTACTTC.

The CDR3 bases are TGTGCCAGTAGGGGTACAGGGGCCCCCTACGAGCAGTACTTC. It is translated as CASRGTGAPYEQYF. The chain is built from TRBV19 and TRBJ2-7; 7 bases agree with TRBD1. Unmatched junction bases numbered 7, after V lost 6 bases and J lost 2 bases. CDR3 size: 14 residues. Looked up from germline, CDR1 is LNHDA and CDR2 is SQIVND (reference sequence).

The V and J genes are TRBV4-1 and TRBJ2-2; the match to TRBD1 covers 7 bases. The CDR3 is 16 residues long. V dropped 4 bases and J dropped 0; count of bases not matched to a gene: 5. Germline assignment: CDR1 MGHRA and CDR2 YSYEKL. CDR3 sequence reads: CASSRGTATNTGELFF. CDR3 sequence (DNA): TGCGCCAGCAGCCGAGGGACAGCCACGAACACCGGGGAGCTGTTTTTT.

The rearrangement links TRBV2 to TRBJ2-5; tentatively, D is TRBD2 (6 bases). CDR3 size: 14 residues. CDR1 is SNHLY and CDR2 is FYNNEI in the germline V gene. V dropped 2 bases and J dropped 7 bases, with 14 bases sitting between them. The CDR3 is CASSEFQREATQYF. CDR3 DNA: TGTGCCAGCAGTGAATTCCAGAGGGAGGCGACCCAGTACTTC.

This chain connects TRBV10-1 to TRBJ1-5; no clear D gene. Germline V lookup: CDR1 WNHNN, CDR2 SYGVQD (reference sequence). CDR3 size: 18 residues. The V end was cut by 4 bases, the J end by 0 bases, with 19 bases between. The CDR3 here is CASSAVRVLLRSNQPQHF. The CDR3 coding sequence is TGCGCCAGCAGTGCCGTACGAGTTTTATTACGTAGCAATCAGCCCCAGCATTTT.

This clone was counted once. The chain combines TRBV4-1 with TRBJ2-7, with 7 bases lining up with TRBD1. With 3 bases clipped from V and 3 bases from J, the junction kept 8 bases outside the gene matches. This CDR3 has 15 amino acids. Germline values: CDR1 MGHRA, CDR2 YSYEKL. CDR3 in DNA: TGCGCCAGCAGCCAGGCCTCACAGGGGATCTACGAGCAGTACTTC. Protein product: CASSQASQGIYEQYF.

This chain links TRBV14 with TRBJ2-1; 8 nucleotides match TRBD1. The germline CDR1 and CDR2 sequences are SGHDN and FVKESK. With 6 bases clipped from V and 7 bases from J, the junction kept 8 bases outside the gene matches. This CDR3 spans 14 amino acids. The CDR3 sequence is CASRDGQGLNEQFF. In nucleotides, the CDR3 is TGTGCCAGCAGGGACGGACAGGGCCTGAATGAGCAGTTCTTC.